This T cell receptor (beta chain) was identified during a study of T cells in Graves' hyperthyroidism and ophthalmopathy. About this clonotype itself: An end of the junction differs from the germline gene, which may be a read error.

An absence of ophthalmopathy progression within 18 months meant stable Graves' hyperthyroidism. Patients showing uncontrolled infection, other autoimmune disease, pregnancy or lactation were ineligible. PBMCs were collected from an approximately 9 ml volume of fresh peripheral blood. CDR1 and CDR2 from the germline V gene are LGHNA and YSLEER. There are 15 residues in the CDR3. Amplified TCR beta CDR3 regions came from RNA transcripts. Primed by the HTBI set, a first-round RT-PCR was run on the TCR CDR3. TCRdb processed the multiplex PCR reads anew with MiXCR; each CDR3 protein has one entry. The table shows about 840,000 distinct CDR3 sequences, with about two fifths occurring only once.

Material for sequencing was blood. J is TRBJ2-2 and V is TRBV4-3, with TRBD2 as a possible D gene (5 bases). This receptor was obtained from a man aged 18 to 29 with Graves' hyperthyroidism. CDR3 coding DNA: TGCGCCAGCCACCCCTCCACAGCGAACACCGGGGAGCTGGTTTTT. The encoded protein is CASHPSTANTGELVF.